This T cell receptor (beta chain) derives from a study of blood T cell repertoires in COVID-19. Profiling relied on immunoSEQ multiplex PCR, and the TCRdb table lists in-frame clones only, not all of them. The sample has hundreds of thousands of clones; about 85% are singletons. This CDR3 has 15 residues. The germline V gene encodes CDR1 SNHLY and CDR2 FYNNEI. Trimming took 5 bases from V and 1 from J; bases not matched to a gene: 5. The TCR originated in a young man with active or convalescent COVID-19. This sequence joins TRBV2 and TRBJ1-5; 7 positions match TRBD1. Sequenced material: peripheral blood. CDR3 coding DNA: TGTGCCAGCAGTTCACGGGACAGAAGCAATCAGCCCCAGCATTTT. Translating it yields CASSSRDRSNQPQHF. The entire variable domain, with the rest obtained from reference TRBV2 and TRBJ1-5, is as follows: EPEVTQTPSHQVTQMGQEVILRCVPISNHLYFYWYRQILGQKVEFLVSFYNNEISEKSEIFDDQFSVERPDGSNFTLKIRSTKLEDSAMYFCASSSRDRSNQPQHFGDGTRLSIL.